The rows below give T cell receptor beta chains drawn from one sample of a study of PD-1 blockade in classical Hodgkin lymphoma. Assay: immunoSEQ multiplex PCR; the TCRdb copy retains only in-frame clones and omits some. The repertoire consists of over 90,000 clones, with 75% to 90% occurring once and the leading ten covering approximately 12%. The specimen comprised peripheral blood mononuclear cells (PBMCs), sampled before the second cycle of nivolumab. These receptors originate from a human donor with classical Hodgkin lymphoma. Each CDR3 is given with its conserved first and last residue. The D gene is left open where the match is weak. Size is stated for part of the rows, as once, few or many counts, or as a class when the clone is expanded.

NA	TRBV2	TRBJ2-2	NA	CASSVGGGTGELFF	TGTGCCAGCAGTGTGGGAGGCGGCACCGGGGAGCTGTTTTTT
TRBD1	TRBV28	TRBJ2-5	NA	CASSPGDRGRETQYF	TGTGCCAGCAGCCCCGGGGACAGGGGGCGAGAGACCCAGTACTTC
NA	TRBV2	TRBJ1-3	NA	CASSEGGAPSDGNTIYF	TGTGCCAGCAGTGAAGGGGGGGCCCCCTCTGATGGAAACACCATATATTTT
NA	TRBV6-5	TRBJ2-1	NA	CASSPPIRGEQFF	TGTGCCAGCAGCCCTCCGATTCGGGGTGAGCAGTTCTTC
TRBD1	TRBV2	TRBJ2-1	few	CASIPDRGYNEQFF	TGTGCCAGCATTCCGGACAGGGGTTACAATGAGCAGTTCTTC
NA	TRBV28	TRBJ1-5	NA	CASSYRTAPQHF	TGTGCCAGCAGTTACAGAACAGCTCCCCAGCATTTT
NA	TRBV4-1	TRBJ2-5	NA	CASSQVPQETQYF	TGCGCCAGCAGCCAAGTGCCACAAGAGACCCAGTACTTC
NA	TRBV7-9	TRBJ2-7	NA	CASSRGGYEQYF	TGTGCCAGCAGCCGGGGAGGCTACGAGCAGTACTTC
NA	TRBV28	TRBJ2-6	NA	CASSSAAGANVLTF	TGTGCCAGCAGTTCCGCCGCCGGGGCCAACGTCCTGACTTTC
NA	TRBV28	TRBJ2-7	NA	CASSLSRRYEQYF	TGTGCCAGCAGTTTATCTCGCAGATACGAGCAGTACTTC
NA	TRBV5-6	TRBJ2-7	NA	CASSFSYEQYF	TGTGCCAGCAGCTTCTCCTACGAGCAGTACTTC
TRBD2	TRBV11-2	TRBJ2-6	once	CASSLVWRGAGANVLTF	TGTGCCAGCAGCTTAGTATGGCGGGGGGCTGGGGCCAACGTCCTGACTTTC
NA	TRBV16	TRBJ1-2	NA	CASSQFAQGYYGYTF	TGTGCCAGCAGCCAATTCGCCCAGGGATACTATGGCTACACCTTC
NA	TRBV15	TRBJ1-1	NA	CATSPGPGTEAFF	TGTGCCACCAGTCCAGGCCCGGGCACTGAAGCTTTCTTT
NA	TRBV27	TRBJ2-3	NA	CASSFQGRPDTQYF	TGTGCCAGCAGTTTTCAGGGTCGGCCAGATACGCAGTATTTT
TRBD2	TRBV6-8	TRBJ2-1	NA	CASKVGLVHNEQFF	TGTGCCAGCAAAGTGGGACTAGTTCACAATGAGCAGTTCTTC
NA	TRBV18	TRBJ1-4	NA	CASSRISGTPTTNEKLFF	TGTGCCAGCTCACGGATTTCAGGGACCCCCACAACTAATGAAAAACTGTTTTTT
NA	TRBV6-5	TRBJ2-7	NA	CASSSITGLAYEQYF	TGTGCCAGCAGTTCTATTACAGGGCTGGCCTACGAGCAGTACTTC
NA	TRBV4-2	TRBJ1-5	NA	CASSQDPGTSNQPQHF	TGTGCCAGCAGCCAAGATCCGGGTACCAGCAATCAGCCCCAGCATTTT
TRBD1	TRBV7-6	TRBJ2-7	NA	CASSLTTGDEQYF	TGTGCCAGCAGCCTTACGACAGGGGACGAGCAGTACTTC
TRBD1	TRBV6-1	TRBJ2-7	NA	CASSGGTGSYEQYF	TGTGCCAGCAGTGGGGGGACAGGGTCCTACGAGCAGTACTTC
NA	TRBV28	TRBJ1-2	NA	CASSLGAANYGYTF	TGTGCCAGCAGTTTAGGGGCGGCGAACTATGGCTACACCTTC
NA	TRBV27	TRBJ1-4	NA	CASSPLLSPRPLFF	TGTGCCAGCAGTCCTCTCTTATCACCCCGCCCTCTGTTTTTT
TRBD2	TRBV4-2	TRBJ2-3	NA	CASSPGSAGARLAGGPTDTQYF	TGTGCCAGCAGCCCCGGGTCGGCAGGGGCTAGACTAGCGGGAGGGCCCACAGATACGCAGTATTTT
NA	TRBV10-3	TRBJ1-5	NA	CAIKQGDQPQHF	TGTGCCATCAAACAGGGTGATCAGCCCCAGCATTTT
NA	TRBV20-1	TRBJ2-5	NA	CSAIPGLAQYF	TGCAGTGCTATACCCGGATTGGCCCAGTACTTC
NA	TRBV6-1	TRBJ2-1	once	CASSDMTGTGKIEQFF	TGTGCCAGCAGTGACATGACGGGTACGGGGAAAATTGAGCAGTTCTTC
NA	TRBV7-9	TRBJ2-2	NA	CASSRLTGTGELFF	TGTGCCAGCAGCCGTCTTACAGGGACCGGGGAGCTGTTTTTT
NA	TRBV25-1	TRBJ1-2	NA	CASPPGSSGYTF	TGTGCCAGCCCTCCGGGGAGTAGTGGCTACACCTTC
NA	TRBV6-6	TRBJ2-3	NA	CASSYSPDSTDTQYF	TGTGCCAGCAGTTACTCGCCGGACTCCACAGATACGCAGTATTTT
TRBD1	TRBV7-6	TRBJ2-3	NA	CASSLVDRGLDTQYF	TGTGCCAGCAGCTTAGTGGACAGGGGTTTGGATACGCAGTATTTT
TRBD1	TRBV10-3	TRBJ1-2	NA	CAISPGTGLRYTF	TGTGCCATCAGCCCCGGGACAGGTCTCCGCTACACCTTC
NA	TRBV6-5	TRBJ1-6	NA	CASSYSWGYNSPLHF	TGTGCCAGCAGTTACTCGTGGGGTTATAATTCACCCCTCCACTTT
NA	TRBV5-6	TRBJ1-2	few	CASSLTAFNGYTF	TGTGCCAGCAGCTTAACAGCCTTCAATGGCTACACCTTC
NA	TRBV27	TRBJ2-7	NA	CASRALSAYEQYF	TGTGCCAGCAGGGCCCTCTCGGCCTACGAGCAGTACTTC
TRBD1	TRBV5-1	TRBJ1-2	NA	CASRLGEGAGGYTF	TGCGCCAGCAGGCTGGGAGAGGGGGCTGGTGGCTACACCTTC
NA	TRBV19	TRBJ1-1	few	CASSIGQTLEAFF	TGTGCCAGTAGTATTGGACAGACTCTTGAAGCTTTCTTT
NA	TRBV5-1	TRBJ2-1	once	CASSLRDEQFF	TGCGCCAGCAGCTTGCGCGATGAGCAGTTCTTC
TRBD1	TRBV11-2	TRBJ2-7	NA	CASSPQTGGATEQYF	TGTGCCAGCAGCCCTCAGACAGGGGGCGCGACCGAGCAGTACTTC
NA	TRBV5-1	TRBJ2-3	NA	CASAKGGTSTDTQYF	TGCGCCAGCGCTAAGGGGGGTACTAGCACAGATACGCAGTATTTT
NA	TRBV20-1	TRBJ2-5	once	CSANQETQYF	TGCAGTGCCAACCAAGAGACCCAGTACTTC
NA	TRBV29-1	TRBJ2-1	NA	CSVVIGAYNEQFF	TGCAGCGTTGTCATCGGCGCCTACAATGAGCAGTTCTTC